This is a list of T cell receptor beta chains from one sample in a study of beta chain features in type 1 diabetes. Some clones are missing from TCRdb's copy, which holds only in-frame ones; the method was immunoSEQ multiplex PCR. The data show some 99,000 clones, roughly 40% seen once. The material sequenced was stem cell memory CD4+ T cells from blood. The receptor set was obtained from a woman aged 18-30 years in good health. The CDR3 runs from the conserved cysteine through the conserved F or W. D genes are given only for firm matches. Some rows have no size entry. The others give once, few or many, or a class for an expanded clone.

cdr3_nt cdr3_aa d_call j_call v_call clone_size
TGTGCCTGGAAGAGGTCCTACGAGCAGTACTTC CAWKRSYEQYF - TRBJ2-7 TRBV30 -
TGTGCCAGCAGCTTAAAGGATGGGATAGGGAACGGGAGAGATTACAATGAGCAGTTCTTC CASSLKDGIGNGRDYNEQFF - TRBJ2-1 TRBV7-8 -
TGTGCCAGCAGCCAAGTTAAAGGGCGGGGGTATGGCTACACCTTC CASSQVKGRGYGYTF - TRBJ1-2 TRBV14 -
TGCAGTGTAGCAACCTACAATGAGCAGTTCTTC CSVATYNEQFF - TRBJ2-1 TRBV20-1 -
TGTGCCAGCAGTTCGGGACTAGCGTATACGCAGTATTTT CASSSGLAYTQYF TRBD2 TRBJ2-3 TRBV6-1 -
TGCAGCGTTGAACCTTGGCAGGGGGCCACTGAAGCTTTCTTT CSVEPWQGATEAFF TRBD1 TRBJ1-1 TRBV29-1 -
TGTGCCAGCTCACCGGGGCGGACCCAAGAGACCCAGTACTTC CASSPGRTQETQYF - TRBJ2-5 TRBV18 -
TGTGCCAGCTCACCACCAACAGGGGTGGACGAGCAGTACTTC CASSPPTGVDEQYF TRBD1 TRBJ2-7 TRBV18 -
TGTGCCAGCACCTCCGAGGGGACAGGGAGCGCAAAACTGTTTTTT CASTSEGTGSAKLFF TRBD1 TRBJ1-4 TRBV6-5 -
TGTGCCATCCACGGGAACTACGAGCAGTACTTC CAIHGNYEQYF - TRBJ2-7 TRBV28 -
TGTGCCAGTACGCGACAGGGGGCGCCTAAACAGCCCCAGCATTTT CASTRQGAPKQPQHF TRBD1 TRBJ1-5 TRBV19 -
TGTGCCAGCAGTCGGGACAGGGGCGAAGTGCAGTACTTC CASSRDRGEVQYF TRBD1 TRBJ2-7 TRBV28 -
TGTGCCAGCAGCTTACTAACCCAAGCACGTGAGCAGTTCTTC CASSLLTQAREQFF - TRBJ2-1 TRBV11-2 -
TGTGCCAGCAGCTTAAGATACAAGCCAGGGGGCGAGCAGTACTTC CASSLRYKPGGEQYF TRBD1 TRBJ2-7 TRBV7-9 few
TGTGCCACCAGTTTGGGCGGGGCAGGGCCCCACGAGCAGTACTTC CATSLGGAGPHEQYF - TRBJ2-7 TRBV28 -
TGTGCCAGCAACCTTATAGGGACAGGGAACACTGAAGCTTTCTTT CASNLIGTGNTEAFF TRBD1 TRBJ1-1 TRBV25-1 -
TGTGCCAGCAGTTTGCGACTAGCGGGAGGGCTCGAGCAGTACTTC CASSLRLAGGLEQYF TRBD2 TRBJ2-7 TRBV28 few
TGTGCCAGCAGCCCGCGGGTCGACTACGAGCAGTACTTC CASSPRVDYEQYF - TRBJ2-7 TRBV7-9 few
TGTGCCAGCAGTCAGGGACTAGCGAGACACGAGCAGTACTTC CASSQGLARHEQYF TRBD2 TRBJ2-7 TRBV6-5 -
TGTGCCAGCTCACCACTCGCCCGGCGGGCCTACAATGAGCAGTTCTTC CASSPLARRAYNEQFF - TRBJ2-1 TRBV18 once
TGCGCCAGCAGCTTGACTAGCTTGAGCTCCTACAATGAGCAGTTCTTC CASSLTSLSSYNEQFF - TRBJ2-1 TRBV5-1 -
TGCGCCAGCAGCCCCGGACAGAGGAGCTATGCGACTGAAGCTTTCTTT CASSPGQRSYATEAFF - TRBJ1-1 TRBV5-1 -
TGTGCCAGCAGTTTATCACAGGGATGGAATCAGCCCCAGCATTTT CASSLSQGWNQPQHF - TRBJ1-5 TRBV28 -
TGCGCCAGCAGCTCCGGACAGGGGCCATCTGGAAACACCATATATTTT CASSSGQGPSGNTIYF TRBD1 TRBJ1-3 TRBV5-1 -
TGTGCCAGCAGCTTATTTCAAGCGGCTCGAGAGACCCAGTACTTC CASSLFQAARETQYF - TRBJ2-5 TRBV7-2 -
TGCGCCAGCAGCGAAAGAGTGGGACAGCTAGGTCAGCCCCAGCATTTT CASSERVGQLGQPQHF TRBD1 TRBJ1-5 TRBV4-3 -
TGCAGTGCTAGAAATACATACGAGCAGTACTTC CSARNTYEQYF - TRBJ2-7 TRBV20-1 -
TGCAGCGTTGACCCGAGGAAGGCTGGGGCCAACGTCCTGACTTTC CSVDPRKAGANVLTF - TRBJ2-6 TRBV29-1 many
TGTGCCAGCAGTGAAAGAGGGTCCGACAATGAGCAGTTCTTC CASSERGSDNEQFF - TRBJ2-1 TRBV2 -
TGTGCCAGCAGCGGAGGCCCCCTGCATCAGCCCCAGCATTTT CASSGGPLHQPQHF - TRBJ1-5 TRBV5-4 few
TGTGCCAGCTCACCCCCCCGGGCGGGGCTGAACACTGAAGCTTTCTTT CASSPPRAGLNTEAFF - TRBJ1-1 TRBV18 -
TGTGCCAGCAGTCCTCTAGAGTCGGGCACCGGGGAGCTGTTTTTT CASSPLESGTGELFF - TRBJ2-2 TRBV11-3 once
TGTGCCAGCAGTTCCGGGACTAGCGGGAGGAATACCTACGAGCAGTACTTC CASSSGTSGRNTYEQYF TRBD2 TRBJ2-7 TRBV5-4 -
TGTGCCAGCAGCCAACCCGGGACAGTCAACGAGCAGTACTTC CASSQPGTVNEQYF TRBD1 TRBJ2-7 TRBV14 -
TGTGCCAGCTCACCTTACGACAGGATCAATCAGCCCCAGCATTTT CASSPYDRINQPQHF - TRBJ1-5 TRBV18 few
TGTGCCAGCAGTGCACCGGGACACTTCTCTGGAAACACCATATATTTT CASSAPGHFSGNTIYF - TRBJ1-3 TRBV28 few
TGTGCCAGCAGCTTAGGCTACAGGGGATTATATGGCTACACCTTC CASSLGYRGLYGYTF TRBD1 TRBJ1-2 TRBV11-2 -
TGTGCCAGTCGGGACAGGGGAAGCTCTGGGGCCAACGTCCTGACTTTC CASRDRGSSGANVLTF TRBD1 TRBJ2-6 TRBV28 -
TGTGCCAGCAGCCTAGCCCCCGGGGAGCTGTTTTTT CASSLAPGELFF - TRBJ2-2 TRBV28 -
TGTGCCAGCAGGAAAGGGCTAGCGGGATCCAAATTCTACGAGCAGTACTTC CASRKGLAGSKFYEQYF TRBD2 TRBJ2-7 TRBV28 few
TGTGCCAGCAGCCGGGACTATTGGGGGGCGGGATCGCAGTATTTT CASSRDYWGAGSQYF - TRBJ2-3 TRBV5-4 -
TGTGCCAGCAGCCCCCGGGAAGCGGTCTCCTACGAGCAGTACTTC CASSPREAVSYEQYF - TRBJ2-7 TRBV7-9 few
TGTGCCAGCAGCCAGAGGGGGGGCAGGGAAAACATTCAGTACTTC CASSQRGGRENIQYF - TRBJ2-4 TRBV7-9 -
TGTGCCAGTAGCACCGGGAGGGGACAGGGTCGCCATGAGCAGTTCTTC CASSTGRGQGRHEQFF - TRBJ2-1 TRBV19 -
TGTGCCATCTCTAGGGGCGGCACAGATACGCAGTATTTT CAISRGGTDTQYF - TRBJ2-3 TRBV11-2 -
TGTGCCACCAGCAGAGGTCAGGGAAGTGGAAACACCATATATTTT CATSRGQGSGNTIYF - TRBJ1-3 TRBV15 -
TGCGCCAGCAGCTTGAGGCGGGAGGTTCCTTACGAGCAGTACTTC CASSLRREVPYEQYF TRBD2 TRBJ2-7 TRBV5-1 once
TGTGCCAGCAGCCCAGACATTTTGAGTGAAGCTTTCTTT CASSPDILSEAFF - TRBJ1-1 TRBV5-4 few
TGTGCCAGCAGCAAATGGGCCGGGGGGGCCTATGGCTACACCTTC CASSKWAGGAYGYTF - TRBJ1-2 TRBV7-9 few
TGTGCCAGCAGTCTCTTACGGTCCCAAGATACGCAGTATTTT CASSLLRSQDTQYF - TRBJ2-3 TRBV7-2 -
TGTGCCAGCACCATGCGGGGGGGCGGTGGGCCCCAGCATTTT CASTMRGGGGPQHF - TRBJ1-5 TRBV28 -
TGCAGCGTTGTCGAACTAGCGGGGTCAGATACGCAGTATTTT CSVVELAGSDTQYF TRBD2 TRBJ2-3 TRBV29-1 few
TGCGCCAGCAGCTCCCAGGGAATCAACGAGCAGTACTTC CASSSQGINEQYF - TRBJ2-7 TRBV5-1 few
TGTGCCAGTAGTATCGCCGGGACAGCGAGCTCCTACGAGCAGTACTTC CASSIAGTASSYEQYF TRBD1 TRBJ2-7 TRBV19 few